This T cell receptor (beta chain) is drawn from a study of cytomegalovirus exposure and HLA in healthy donors. This CDR3 is built from 14 residues. Germline V gene lookup returns CDR1 MDHEN and CDR2 SYDVKM. Trimming removed 2 bases from V and 2 bases from J, with 7 bases in between. Regarding the study as a whole: Immune exposure data for these donors was limited to CMV serostatus.

In regard to this clone: Its antigen is still unknown.

PCR used 60 Vbeta primers and 13 Jbeta primers. Produced via immunoSEQ multiplex PCR; TCRdb's table is partial and in-frame only. Seen here are about 140,000 clones, roughly 86% observed once, and the top ten hold about 3.4%. The source is a man in his late teens or twenties in good health and CMV-seropositive. Material for sequencing was PBMCs. The chain recombines TRBV28 with TRBJ1-5; D is unresolved. CDR3 residues: CASSLGPGNQPQHF. CDR3 DNA: TGTGCCAGCAGTTTAGGGCCTGGCAATCAGCCCCAGCATTTT.